Below, one T cell receptor (beta chain) is given with its context. This sample is part of a study of OX40 agonist ivuxolimab in advanced cancers. Between the trimmed V and J ends, which lost 0 bases and 2 bases, there was a span of 9 bases. Germline lookup yields CDR1 SGDLS and CDR2 YYNGEE. This CDR3 region has 15 residues. Profiled with immunoSEQ multiplex PCR; TCRdb holds only in-frame clones, not every one. The sample consists of approximately 17,000 clones, about nine tenths of them appearing once. The input for sequencing was CD4+ or CD8+ T cells sorted from blood, taken in a trial of the OX40 agonist ivuxolimab. The V gene is TRBV9, the J gene TRBJ2-1, with D hard to call. The origin of this receptor is an adult with an advanced solid tumor such as melanoma, head and neck, liver or kidney cancer. The CDR3 protein is CASSVEGITYNEQFF. The CDR3 DNA is TGTGCCAGCAGCGTAGAAGGGATCACCTACAATGAGCAGTTCTTC.